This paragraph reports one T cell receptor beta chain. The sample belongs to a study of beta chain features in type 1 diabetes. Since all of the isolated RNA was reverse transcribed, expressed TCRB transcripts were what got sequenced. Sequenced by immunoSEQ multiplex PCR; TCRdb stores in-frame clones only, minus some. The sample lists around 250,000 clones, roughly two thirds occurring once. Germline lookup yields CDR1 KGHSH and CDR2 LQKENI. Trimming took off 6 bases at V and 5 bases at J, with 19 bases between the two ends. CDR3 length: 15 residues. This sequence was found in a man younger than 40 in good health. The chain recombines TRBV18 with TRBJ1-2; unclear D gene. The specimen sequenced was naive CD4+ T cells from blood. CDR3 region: CASSSDGGIKYGYTF. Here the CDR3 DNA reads TGTGCCAGCTCGTCCGACGGCGGGATTAAGTATGGCTACACCTTC.